The clone carrying this T cell receptor beta chain was recorded many times. The iRepertoire nested amplicon-rescue multiplex PCR amplified TCR alpha and beta CDR3s from RNA. One-step reverse transcription and amplification started from roughly 100-400 ng of tissue mRNA or PBMC total RNA. Using its own MiXCR run on the multiplex PCR reads, TCRdb lists one record per CDR3 protein. This table has approximately 100,000 distinct CDR3 sequences, under 30% appearing once. This sample is drawn from a study of glioma-infiltrating T cells. Germline loops: CDR1 DFQATT, CDR2 SNEGSKA (reference sequence). The CDR3 runs to 13 residues. Trimming removed 5 bases from V and 7 bases from J; junction bases left unmatched: 6.

Sequenced: glioma tissue, nonneoplastic brain tissue, or PBMCs (not recorded which). This chain links TRBV20-1 with TRBJ2-1; 9 bases are a match to TRBD1. The clonotype was recovered from a human donor with low-grade glioma or glioblastoma, undergoing nonglioma brain surgery, or in good health (not recorded which). CDR3 sequence (DNA): TGCAGTGCTCTCGGGACAGGGTTGAATGAGCAGTTCTTC. This translates into CSALGTGLNEQFF.